The 8 T cell receptor beta chains listed next were all sequenced from one sample in a study of shared clonotypes between healthy human individuals. Naive-designated CD8 cells lacked CD45RO, were positively enriched for CCR7, and omitted terminally differentiated effector memory CD45RA+ cells. Clones were read by immunoSEQ multiplex PCR, and TCRdb kept only the in-frame ones, dropping some. The sample records fewer than 800,000 clones, about 91% being singletons. Sequencing was done on a sample of naive CD8+ T cells sorted from blood. Receptors originate from a man aged 30-40 years in good health.

This rearrangement joins TRBV4-3 to TRBJ2-6; D tentatively fits TRBD1 or TRBD2 (5 bases each). V shed 1 base and J shed 3 bases, with 10 bases lying between them. Germline lookup yields CDR1 LGHNA and CDR2 YSLEER. This CDR3 is built from 16 residues. The CDR3 region has the DNA TGCGCCAGCAGCCAAGTGGGGGTAGATGGGGCCAACGTCCTGACTTTC. It is translated as CASSQVGVDGANVLTF.

The chain joins TRBV5-4 to TRBJ1-1, with a tentative D call TRBD1 (5 bases). Per germline, CDR1 SGHNT and CDR2 YYREEE (reference sequence). The CDR3 runs to 14 residues. V was clipped by 2 bases and J by 1 base, with 9 bases between them. CDR3 nucleotide sequence: TGTGCCAGCAGCTTTCGGGGGACGAACACTGAAGCTTTCTTT. It yields the protein CASSFRGTNTEAFF.

The chain recombines TRBV7-9 with TRBJ1-4; the D gene is possibly TRBD1 (6 bases). CDR1 is SEHNR and CDR2 is FQNEAQ in the germline V gene (reference sequence). This CDR3 region has 12 residues. Trimming left V 6 bases short and J 7 bases short, with 9 bases between. Here the CDR3 reads CASREDSEKLFF. DNA of the CDR3: TGTGCCAGCAGGGAGGACAGTGAAAAACTGTTTTTT.

This CDR3 reads CASSSGRGTDTQYF. The DNA for the CDR3 is TGTGCCAGCAGTTCGGGCAGGGGTACAGATACGCAGTATTTT. This rearrangement joins TRBV27 to TRBJ2-3; tentatively, D is TRBD1 (6 bases). This CDR3 is built from 14 residues. Trimming took off 4 bases at V and 3 bases at J, with 11 bases between the two ends. From germline, CDR1 is MNHEY and CDR2 SMNVEV (reference sequence).

This chain connects TRBV10-3 to TRBJ1-2, with TRBD1 matching over 11 bases. The germline gives CDR1 ENHRY, CDR2 SYGVKD. The CDR3 is 16 amino acids. V shed 0 bases and J 5 bases; nucleotides not matched to a gene: 5. In DNA, the CDR3 is TGTGCCATCAGTGAGTCTTGGACAGGGGGCTTGTATGGCTACACCTTC. Its protein is CAISESWTGGLYGYTF.

The rearrangement links TRBV10-2 to TRBJ1-2, with D unresolved. CDR1 is WSHSY and CDR2 is SAAADI in the germline V gene. The germline V and J ends were trimmed by 1 base and 1 base, with 10 bases remaining between them. There are 15 residues in the CDR3. CDR3 in amino acids: CASSEFRDFNYGYTF. For the CDR3, the DNA is TGCGCCAGCAGTGAGTTTAGGGATTTTAACTATGGCTACACCTTC.

The V and J genes are TRBV30 and TRBJ2-7, with D possibly TRBD1 on 5 matching bases. Trimming left V 4 bases short and J 0 bases short, with 7 bases between. From germline, CDR1 is GTSNPN and CDR2 SVGIG (reference sequence). This CDR3 region has 12 residues. The CDR3 nucleotides are TGTGCCTGGATGGACAACTCCTACGAGCAGTACTTC. It specifies CAWMDNSYEQYF.

This chain connects TRBV5-6 to TRBJ2-3; D call uncertain. The CDR3 is 12 residues long. V was shortened by 4 bases and J by 6 bases, with 9 bases between the two germline ends. The germline CDR1 and CDR2 sequences are SGHDT and YYEEEE. The CDR3 loop reads CASSPGWDTQYF. For the CDR3, the DNA is TGTGCCAGCAGCCCAGGATGGGATACGCAGTATTTT.